Listed below are T cell receptor beta chains from one sample, sequenced in a study of early T cells in non-severe SARS-CoV-2 infection. TCRdb re-analysed the 5' RACE reads in MiXCR, keeping a single row per CDR3 protein. This table holds some 75,000 distinct CDR3 sequences, roughly 13% found once. Specimen: whole blood. The receptors here all came from an adult who was a healthcare worker with PCR-confirmed SARS-CoV-2 infection or an uninfected control (not recorded which). CDR3s include the opening cysteine and the closing phenylalanine or tryptophan. D genes are given only for firm matches. Size tells how often a clone was seen (once, few, many) or the class of an expanded clone, and some rows leave it out.

clone_size: many; j_call: TRBJ2-1; d_call: TRBD2; v_call: TRBV3-1; cdr3_aa: CASSPLGTSGGKQFF; cdr3_nt: TGTGCCAGCAGCCCCCTCGGGACTAGCGGGGGGAAGCAGTTCTTC
clone_size: few; j_call: TRBJ2-7; d_call: TRBD2; v_call: TRBV15; cdr3_aa: CATSRDFSGGPYEQYF; cdr3_nt: TGTGCCACCAGCAGAGATTTCAGCGGGGGGCCGTACGAGCAGTACTTC
clone_size: many; j_call: TRBJ2-2; d_call: TRBD1; v_call: TRBV5-5; cdr3_aa: CASSLGGGDGELFF; cdr3_nt: TGTGCCAGCAGCTTGGGAGGGGGCGACGGGGAGCTGTTTTTT
clone_size: -; j_call: TRBJ2-3; d_call: -; v_call: TRBV20-1; cdr3_aa: CSARKVTITDTQYF; cdr3_nt: TGCAGTGCTAGAAAGGTGACGATCACAGATACGCAGTATTTT
clone_size: few; j_call: TRBJ2-1; d_call: TRBD2; v_call: TRBV20-1; cdr3_aa: CSAREPRGATYNEQFF; cdr3_nt: TGCAGTGCTAGAGAGCCGCGGGGGGCCACCTACAATGAGCAGTTCTTC
clone_size: -; j_call: TRBJ2-5; d_call: TRBD2; v_call: TRBV10-3; cdr3_aa: CAIGRDQETQYF; cdr3_nt: TGTGCCATCGGGAGGGACCAAGAGACCCAGTACTTC
clone_size: few; j_call: TRBJ1-1; d_call: -; v_call: TRBV29-1; cdr3_aa: CSVERSNLRNTEAFF; cdr3_nt: TGCAGCGTTGAAAGATCGAACCTAAGGAACACTGAAGCTTTCTTT
clone_size: many; j_call: TRBJ2-7; d_call: TRBD2; v_call: TRBV6-6; cdr3_aa: CASSRAGVPYEQYF; cdr3_nt: TGTGCCAGCAGTAGGGCGGGGGTCCCCTACGAGCAGTACTTC
clone_size: few; j_call: TRBJ2-2; d_call: -; v_call: TRBV27; cdr3_aa: CASSSGVNTGELFF; cdr3_nt: TGTGCCAGTTCATCCGGGGTGAACACCGGGGAGCTGTTTTTT
clone_size: few; j_call: TRBJ2-1; d_call: -; v_call: TRBV27; cdr3_aa: CASSLSGKDNEQFF; cdr3_nt: TGTGCCAGCAGTTTATCAGGGAAGGACAATGAGCAGTTCTTC
clone_size: few; j_call: TRBJ2-4; d_call: TRBD1; v_call: TRBV7-9; cdr3_aa: CASSNNYRGRAKNIQYF; cdr3_nt: TGTGCCAGCAGCAATAATTACAGGGGGCGAGCCAAAAACATTCAGTACTTC
clone_size: many; j_call: TRBJ1-4; d_call: -; v_call: TRBV6-6; cdr3_aa: CASSIIGTTNEKLFF; cdr3_nt: TGTGCCAGCAGTATAATCGGTACAACTAATGAAAAACTGTTTTTT
clone_size: medium-sized; j_call: TRBJ2-1; d_call: -; v_call: TRBV6-4; cdr3_aa: CASSEGSRDPRDEQFF; cdr3_nt: TGTGCCAGCAGTGAAGGGTCCCGGGACCCCAGAGATGAGCAGTTCTTC
clone_size: few; j_call: TRBJ2-7; d_call: -; v_call: TRBV21-1; cdr3_aa: CASSEAGRSGGLADSYEQYF; cdr3_nt: TGTGCCAGCAGCGAAGCAGGCAGGAGCGGGGGCCTCGCAGACTCCTACGAGCAGTACTTC
clone_size: -; j_call: TRBJ1-6; d_call: TRBD1; v_call: TRBV7-9; cdr3_aa: CASSPSGQGYSPLHF; cdr3_nt: TGTGCCAGCAGCCCGTCAGGACAGGGATATTCACCCCTCCACTTT
clone_size: -; j_call: TRBJ1-3; d_call: -; v_call: TRBV5-1; cdr3_aa: CASSSGLPDRFSGNTIYF; cdr3_nt: TGCGCCAGCAGCTCTGGTTTACCGGACAGATTCTCTGGAAACACCATATATTTT
clone_size: many; j_call: TRBJ1-6; d_call: -; v_call: TRBV6-1; cdr3_aa: CASSEEAENSPLHF; cdr3_nt: TGTGCCAGCAGTGAGGAGGCAGAAAATTCACCCCTCCACTTT
clone_size: -; j_call: TRBJ1-3; d_call: -; v_call: TRBV12-3/TRBV12-4; cdr3_aa: CASSVGNRVGGNTIYF; cdr3_nt: TGTGCCAGCAGCGTTGGGAACAGGGTAGGCGGAAACACCATATATTTT
clone_size: -; j_call: TRBJ1-6; d_call: -; v_call: TRBV20-1; cdr3_aa: CSASRGTWGRSPLHF; cdr3_nt: TGCAGTGCTAGCAGAGGAACTTGGGGAAGGTCACCCCTCCACTTT
clone_size: many; j_call: TRBJ2-2; d_call: -; v_call: TRBV7-9; cdr3_aa: CASSRQGGYTGELFF; cdr3_nt: TGTGCCAGCAGCCGACAGGGAGGGTACACCGGGGAGCTGTTTTTT
clone_size: few; j_call: TRBJ1-2; d_call: TRBD1; v_call: TRBV7-2; cdr3_aa: CASSLQSGTGGYGYTF; cdr3_nt: TGTGCCAGCAGCTTACAGTCCGGGACAGGGGGCTATGGCTACACCTTC
clone_size: many; j_call: TRBJ2-7; d_call: -; v_call: TRBV12-3/TRBV12-4; cdr3_aa: CASRRDSSYEQYF; cdr3_nt: TGTGCCAGCAGGCGGGACAGCTCCTACGAGCAGTACTTC
clone_size: -; j_call: TRBJ1-5; d_call: -; v_call: TRBV5-5; cdr3_aa: CASSFDSNQPQHF; cdr3_nt: TGTGCCAGCAGTTTTGATAGCAATCAGCCCCAGCATTTT
clone_size: many; j_call: TRBJ1-5; d_call: -; v_call: TRBV10-3; cdr3_aa: CAISQEKGQPQHF; cdr3_nt: TGTGCCATCAGTCAGGAAAAAGGTCAGCCCCAGCATTTT
clone_size: many; j_call: TRBJ1-2; d_call: TRBD1; v_call: TRBV19; cdr3_aa: CASSKGTALPGGYTF; cdr3_nt: TGTGCCAGTAGTAAGGGGACAGCACTCCCGGGTGGCTACACCTTC
clone_size: few; j_call: TRBJ1-2; d_call: -; v_call: TRBV27; cdr3_aa: CASSRDGLNYGYTF; cdr3_nt: TGTGCCAGCAGTCGGGACGGACTCAACTATGGCTACACCTTC
clone_size: many; j_call: TRBJ1-1; d_call: -; v_call: TRBV30; cdr3_aa: CAWSVGVNTEAFF; cdr3_nt: TGTGCCTGGAGTGTCGGTGTTAACACTGAAGCTTTCTTT
clone_size: few; j_call: TRBJ2-1; d_call: -; v_call: TRBV5-1; cdr3_aa: CASSPRLSGDNNEQFF; cdr3_nt: TGCGCCAGCAGCCCCCGGCTATCCGGGGACAACAATGAGCAGTTCTTC
clone_size: -; j_call: TRBJ1-4; d_call: -; v_call: TRBV2; cdr3_aa: CASSEERASEKLFF; cdr3_nt: TGTGCCAGCAGTGAAGAGAGGGCCAGTGAAAAACTGTTTTTT
clone_size: -; j_call: TRBJ2-7; d_call: TRBD2; v_call: TRBV6-5; cdr3_aa: CASGSRLARTYEQYF; cdr3_nt: TGTGCCAGCGGAAGCCGACTAGCGAGAACATACGAGCAGTACTTC
clone_size: few; j_call: TRBJ2-2; d_call: -; v_call: TRBV6-2/TRBV6-3; cdr3_aa: CATRYGELFF; cdr3_nt: TGTGCCACCAGATACGGGGAGCTGTTTTTT
clone_size: -; j_call: TRBJ2-4; d_call: TRBD1; v_call: TRBV10-1; cdr3_aa: CASSPAGQGMSENIQYF; cdr3_nt: TGCGCCAGCAGCCCTGCGGGACAGGGGATGAGCGAAAACATTCAGTACTTC
clone_size: many; j_call: TRBJ2-7; d_call: TRBD2; v_call: TRBV18; cdr3_aa: CASSPLAKRGEEQYF; cdr3_nt: TGTGCCAGCTCACCGTTGGCTAAACGGGGGGAGGAGCAGTACTTC
clone_size: many; j_call: TRBJ2-2; d_call: -; v_call: TRBV5-6; cdr3_aa: CASSLSGELFF; cdr3_nt: TGTGCCAGCAGCTTGTCCGGGGAGCTGTTTTTT
clone_size: -; j_call: TRBJ2-5; d_call: TRBD2; v_call: TRBV7-9; cdr3_aa: CASSFPGLAGGRETQYF; cdr3_nt: TGTGCCAGCAGCTTCCCGGGACTAGCGGGGGGAAGAGAGACCCAGTACTTC
clone_size: -; j_call: TRBJ2-2; d_call: TRBD2; v_call: TRBV3-1; cdr3_aa: CASSHRLSGGDTGELFF; cdr3_nt: TGTGCCAGCAGCCACCGACTTAGCGGGGGGGACACCGGGGAGCTGTTTTTT
clone_size: -; j_call: TRBJ1-2; d_call: TRBD1; v_call: TRBV6-5; cdr3_aa: CASSNRDRAWYGYTF; cdr3_nt: TGTGCCAGCAGCAACAGGGACAGGGCCTGGTATGGCTACACCTTC
clone_size: -; j_call: TRBJ1-1; d_call: -; v_call: TRBV6-2/TRBV6-3; cdr3_aa: CASSSRENTEAFF; cdr3_nt: TGTGCCAGCAGCTCCAGGGAGAACACTGAAGCTTTCTTT
clone_size: many; j_call: TRBJ2-7; d_call: TRBD2; v_call: TRBV7-9; cdr3_aa: CASSYGGLGNYEQYF; cdr3_nt: TGTGCCAGCAGCTACGGCGGACTAGGCAACTACGAGCAGTACTTC
clone_size: many; j_call: TRBJ2-3; d_call: TRBD2; v_call: TRBV30; cdr3_aa: CAWSVPSGGTDTQYF; cdr3_nt: TGTGCCTGGAGTGTCCCTAGCGGGGGTACAGATACGCAGTATTTT
clone_size: few; j_call: TRBJ2-1; d_call: TRBD2; v_call: TRBV7-8; cdr3_aa: CASSFPLAGAYNEQFF; cdr3_nt: TGTGCCAGCAGCTTCCCACTAGCGGGAGCTTACAATGAGCAGTTCTTC
clone_size: many; j_call: TRBJ1-5; d_call: -; v_call: TRBV19; cdr3_aa: CASSLSWSSNQPQHF; cdr3_nt: TGTGCCAGTAGTCTCTCCTGGTCTAGCAATCAGCCCCAGCATTTT